These 32 T cell receptor beta chains share one sample of origin, sequenced in a study of metastatic and nonmetastatic thyroid tumors. TCRdb re-called the PCR reads with MiXCR. The sample holds thousands of clones, about 30% seen once. Treatment of any kind had been given to no patient before thyroid surgery. The sequencing input was adjacent normal tissue. The receptors shown here come from a female donor with papillary thyroid cancer or a benign thyroid nodule (not recorded which). Some clones in this sample may be carry-over from other donors' samples.

V gene TRBV5-5 combines with J gene TRBJ2-3, with D possibly TRBD1 on 5 matching bases. The V end was cut by 4 bases, the J end by 0 bases, with 12 bases between. Looked up from germline, CDR1 is SGHKS and CDR2 is YYEKEE (reference sequence). The CDR3 totals 15 residues. CDR3 residues: CASSRGLSSTDTQYF. The DNA of the CDR3 is TGTGCCAGCAGCAGGGGCCTGTCTAGCACAGATACGCAGTATTTT.

J is TRBJ2-7 and V is TRBV20-1, with 7 bases fitting TRBD1. Germline V gives CDR1 DFQATT, CDR2 SNEGSKA (reference sequence). CDR3 length: 13 amino acids. The CDR3 here is CSAPGTVSHEQYF. In DNA form, the CDR3 reads TGCAGCGCCCCCGGGACAGTTTCTCACGAGCAGTACTTC.

This clone has ten or more counts. The chain has TRBV3-1 and TRBJ2-2; D gene unclear. The CDR3 runs 14 residues. Germline-derived CDR1 and CDR2 are LGHDT and YNNKEL (reference sequence). V gave up 2 bases and J gave up 6 bases, with 10 bases separating them. The CDR3 coding sequence is TGTGCCAGCAGCCAACTAGTTGTAGCCGGGGAGCTGTTTTTT. Translating gives CASSQLVVAGELFF.

This sequence joins TRBV11-2 and TRBJ2-1, with 7 bases matching TRBD2. CDR1 and CDR2 (germline): SGHAT, FQNNGV. The CDR3 extends over 15 amino acids. V was pared by 8 bases and J by 4 bases, with 11 bases of the junction left unmatched. The DNA for the CDR3 is TGTGCCAGCGGCCCGGGACTACCTAGATACAATGAGCAGTTCTTC. It is translated as CASGPGLPRYNEQFF.

Only a few counts were recorded for this clone. The chain has TRBV28 and TRBJ2-7; a weak D match, TRBD1 (6 bases). This CDR3 region has 13 residues. Between the trimmed V and J ends, which lost 3 bases and 5 bases, there was a span of 11 bases. The germline V gene has CDR1 MDHEN and CDR2 SYDVKM. In DNA form, the CDR3 reads TGTGCCAGCAGTTTGATGACAGGTCACGAGCAGTACTTC. It specifies CASSLMTGHEQYF.

This clone occurred a few times. The chain employs TRBV27 and TRBJ2-5, with 11 bases that match TRBD2. Germline V gives CDR1 MNHEY, CDR2 SMNVEV (reference sequence). The ends lost 5 bases at V and 7 bases at J; junction bases unmatched: 15. The CDR3 length is 17 residues. CDR3 DNA sequence: TGTGCCAGCAGTACCCGACTAGCGGGACCCCTAAAAGGGACCCAGTACTTC. Protein product: CASSTRLAGPLKGTQYF.

This clone was detected a few times. The rearrangement uses TRBV6-2 or TRBV6-3 and TRBJ1-2, with a tentative D call TRBD1 (5 bases). Germline V gene lookup returns CDR1 MNHEY and CDR2 SVGEGT. The ends were cut back, 0 bases at V and 2 bases at J, with 10 bases in the middle. CDR3 size: 15 residues. CDR3 sequence: CASSYSGRTNYGYTF. The CDR3 DNA reads TGTGCCAGCAGTTACTCGGGCAGGACAAACTATGGCTACACCTTC.

In its sample, this clone is medium-sized. The chain is built from TRBV25-1 and TRBJ2-1, with 8 bases fitting TRBD2. This CDR3 has 14 amino acids. V lost 4 bases to trimming and J lost 4 bases; unmatched junction nucleotides: 3. CDR1 and CDR2 from the germline V gene are MGHDK and SYGVNS. CDR3 protein: CASSVAGGYNEQFF. Written as DNA, the CDR3 is TGTGCCAGCAGTGTTGCGGGAGGTTACAATGAGCAGTTCTTC.

At least ten counts were recorded for this clone. The rearrangement joins TRBV4-2 to TRBJ2-5, with D unresolved. CDR1 LGHNA and CDR2 YNFKEQ come from the germline V gene. The CDR3 covers 12 residues. V was shortened by 1 base and J by 4 bases, with 4 bases between the two germline ends. The CDR3: CASSQGSETQYF. CDR3 bases: TGTGCCAGCAGCCAAGGGTCAGAGACCCAGTACTTC.

Within the sample, this clone is hyperexpanded. The chain is built from TRBV20-1 and TRBJ2-7, with TRBD2 matching 12 bases. Germline V gene lookup returns CDR1 DFQATT and CDR2 SNEGSKA (reference sequence). CDR3 length equals 13 residues. After removal of 5 bases from V and 6 bases from J, the junction contained 5 bases not matched to a gene. The CDR3 DNA reads as TGCAGTGCTGACATGACTAGCGGGAGCGAGCAGTACTTC. Its protein product is CSADMTSGSEQYF.

The chain uses TRBV6-2 or TRBV6-3 and TRBJ1-5; D possibly corresponds to TRBD1 (5 bases). The CDR3 spans 15 residues. CDR1 is MNHEY, CDR2 SVGEGT, per germline. Trimming removed 6 bases from V and 0 bases from J, with 12 bases in between. The CDR3 coding sequence is TGTGCCAGCAGCCAAGTTACAGGTAGCAATCAGCCCCAGCATTTT. Protein sequence: CASSQVTGSNQPQHF.

This clone was seen a few times. The chain combines TRBV11-2 with TRBJ2-1, with no clear D. The CDR3 covers 13 residues. Deletions cut 3 bases from V and 5 bases from J, with 8 bases between. Germline V gene lookup returns CDR1 SGHAT and CDR2 FQNNGV. CDR3 in DNA: TGTGCCAGCAGCTTCTCGCGAAACAATGAGCAGTTCTTC. This encodes CASSFSRNNEQFF.

This sequence joins TRBV10-3 and TRBJ2-1, with 12 positions matching TRBD2. The CDR3 runs 16 residues. V dropped 10 bases and J dropped 7; count of bases not matched to a gene: 14. From germline, CDR1 is ENHRY and CDR2 SYGVKD. CDR3 bases: TGTGCCAGCTCCTCCTCTGTTACTAGCGGGAGGAATGAGCAGTTCTTC. Its protein product is CASSSSVTSGRNEQFF.

In this sample, this clone turned up a few times. A junction boundary mismatches the germline segment, possibly from a read error. The V and J genes are TRBV6-1 and TRBJ1-5; D gene uncertain. This CDR3 is built from 14 residues. Germline CDR1 reads MNHNS; CDR2 reads SASEGT. This CDR3 reads CASSEAVRNHPQHF. CDR3 sequence (DNA): TGTGCCAGCAGTGAAGCGGTTCGCAATCATCCCCAGCATTTT.

By proportion, this clone is medium-sized. The genes are TRBV20-1 and TRBJ2-7, with TRBD2 matching 9 bases. V shed 7 bases, J shed 2 bases, and the junction held 9 bases outside the gene matches. Germline V CDR1 and CDR2: DFQATT, SNEGSKA (reference sequence). The CDR3 consists of 14 residues. CDR3 residues: CSVGTSNPTYEQYF. CDR3 nucleotides: TGCAGTGTGGGGACTAGCAATCCCACCTACGAGCAGTACTTC.

Only a few counts were recorded for this clone. V usage is TRBV27 and J usage is TRBJ1-1; possibly TRBD1 for D (5 bases). Trimming removed 5 bases from V and 2 bases from J, with 15 bases in between. This CDR3 comprises 15 residues. Per germline, CDR1 MNHEY and CDR2 SMNVEV (reference sequence). Here the CDR3 DNA reads TGTGCCAGCAGTCCAACGGACAATTCTAACACTGAAGCTTTCTTT. It encodes CASSPTDNSNTEAFF.

Sample share makes this clone medium-sized. This chain links TRBV19 with TRBJ1-1, with 7 nucleotides matching TRBD1. Germline-derived CDR1 and CDR2 are LNHDA and SQIVND (reference sequence). The CDR3 sequence is 15 residues long. The V segment lost 7 bases and the J segment 2 bases; nucleotides outside the gene matches: 10. The CDR3 sequence is CASKTGWSGNTEAFF. The CDR3 DNA sequence: TGTGCCAGTAAGACAGGGTGGAGTGGAAACACTGAAGCTTTCTTT.

A remark on this clone: The germline gene is not matched at one end of the junction; a read error may be the cause. This chain connects TRBV12-3 or TRBV12-4 to TRBJ1-2, with unresolved D. CDR3 length: 13 residues. The CDR3 protein is CASSETNNYCYTF. The CDR3 DNA follows: TGTGCCAGCAGTGAAACAAATAACTATTGCTACACCTTC.

This clone occurred a few times. An end of the junction differs from the germline gene, which may be a read error. J is TRBJ1-1 and V is TRBV7-8; D uncertain. CDR1 is SGHVS and CDR2 is FQNEAQ in the germline V gene. The CDR3 extends over 13 amino acids. The CDR3 loop reads CANSLVGIPEAFF. CDR3 nucleotides: TGTGCCAACAGCTTAGTCGGGATTCCTGAAGCTTTCTTT.

This clone appeared a few times. The J gene is TRBJ1-3, the V gene TRBV6-5, with 8 bases that match TRBD1. The V segment lost 4 bases and the J segment 0 bases; nucleotides outside the gene matches: 2. This CDR3 comprises 15 residues. The germline V gene has CDR1 MNHEY and CDR2 SVGAGI. CDR3 nucleotide sequence: TGTGCCAGCAGTTCCGGGACAGGCTCTGGAAACACCATATATTTT. It yields the protein CASSSGTGSGNTIYF.

The gene calls are TRBV15 and TRBJ1-6; 10 bases align to TRBD1. Germline loops: CDR1 LNHNV, CDR2 YYDKDF (reference sequence). Trimming at V came to 3 bases and at J to 0 bases, leaving 8 bases not matched to a gene. The CDR3 runs to 19 residues. DNA for the CDR3: TGTGCCACCAGCAGTTACGGACAGGGGGGAAGCTCCTATAATTCACCCCTCCACTTT. Amino acids: CATSSYGQGGSSYNSPLHF.

This clone came up a few times. The CDR3 DNA reads TGTGCCAGCAGCTTAGATGGGAACAATGAGCAGTTCTTC. It encodes CASSLDGNNEQFF. The V gene is TRBV11-3, the J gene TRBJ2-1, with D unresolved. Trimming removed 0 bases from V and 5 bases from J, with 5 bases in between. The germline V gene has CDR1 SGHNT and CDR2 YENEEA. The CDR3 has 13 amino acids.

This clone ranks as medium-sized (0.01 to 0.1%). V gene TRBV2 combines with J gene TRBJ1-6, with D unclear. Germline lookup yields CDR1 SNHLY and CDR2 FYNNEI. The CDR3 consists of 15 residues. Trimming left V 7 bases short and J 0 bases short, with 10 bases between. CDR3 in DNA: TGTGCCAGCATGGGCATCAGCTCCTATAATTCACCCCTCCACTTT. It specifies CASMGISSYNSPLHF.

CDR3 sequence: CASSGGLAGMTDTQYF. For the CDR3, the DNA is TGTGCCAGCAGCGGGGGACTAGCGGGGATGACAGATACGCAGTATTTT. This chain connects TRBV9 to TRBJ2-3, with 13 bases identical to TRBD2. The germline gives CDR1 SGDLS, CDR2 YYNGEE. This CDR3 region has 16 residues. V dropped 3 bases and J dropped 3; count of bases not matched to a gene: 4.

In its sample, this clone is medium-sized (0.01 to 0.1%). The V call is TRBV6-6, the J call TRBJ2-5; a weak D match, TRBD2 (6 bases). The germline gives CDR1 MNHNY, CDR2 SVGAGI (reference sequence). The CDR3 covers 16 residues. V lost 0 bases to trimming and J lost 4 bases, with 15 bases between them. CDR3 bases: TGTGCCAGCAGTTACTCGTCCTCTAGCGTAGGAGAGACCCAGTACTTC. It encodes CASSYSSSSVGETQYF.

A few counts support this clone. The chain combines TRBV27 with TRBJ2-3; D gene unclear. V shed 5 bases and J shed 1 base, with 13 bases lying between them. The CDR3 totals 15 residues. Germline V gene data show CDR1 as MNHEY and CDR2 as SMNVEV (reference sequence). In DNA, the CDR3 is TGTGCCAGCAGTCCACCTGAGTCTGGCACAGATACGCAGTATTTT. Its protein product is CASSPPESGTDTQYF.

This chain links TRBV11-2 with TRBJ1-6; D might be TRBD1 (6 bases). The CDR3 contains 17 residues. Trimming took off 1 base at V and 9 bases at J, with 19 bases between the two ends. Germline CDR1 and CDR2: SGHAT and FQNNGV. CDR3 in DNA: TGTGCCAGCAGCTTAGTATGGACAGCAATTTCCAGTTCACCCCTCCACTTT. It translates to CASSLVWTAISSSPLHF. The full variable domain, rest sourced from reference TRBV11-2 and TRBJ1-6, is EAGVAQSPRYKIIEKRQSVAFWCNPISGHATLYWYQQILGQGPKLLIQFQNNGVVDDSQLPKDRFSAERLKGVDSTLKIQPAKLEDSAVYLCASSLVWTAISSSPLHFGNGTRLTVT.

This clone showed up just a few times. V and J are TRBV30 and TRBJ1-4; no clear D gene. The CDR3 spans 13 residues. V was shortened by 2 bases and J by 4 bases, with 8 bases between the two germline ends. Germline V lookup: CDR1 GTSNPN, CDR2 SVGIG (reference sequence). CDR3 residues: CAWSFAVNEKLFF. The DNA of the CDR3 is TGTGCCTGGAGTTTTGCGGTTAATGAAAAACTGTTTTTT.

The gene calls are TRBV6-6 and TRBJ1-3; D may be TRBD1 (5 bases). The CDR3 sequence is 19 residues long. Germline CDR1 reads MNHNY; CDR2 reads SVGAGI (reference sequence). V was cut by 7 bases and J by 4 bases, with 29 bases left in between. CDR3 in DNA: TGTGCCAGCATCCCCCCCAGTACAGGATTTACTCCGGGGGGAAACACCATATATTTT. The encoded protein is CASIPPSTGFTPGGNTIYF.

This clone was observed once. This could be a read error, since a much larger clone is one nucleotide away. The rearrangement uses TRBV20-1 and TRBJ1-2; a weak D match, TRBD1 (5 bases). Trimming removed 2 bases from V and 2 bases from J, with 12 bases in between. The CDR3 sequence is 14 residues long. Germline CDR1 and CDR2: DFQATT and SNEGSKA (reference sequence). As DNA, the CDR3 is TGCAGTGCTAGATCTGAGGGGCGCAACTATGGCTACACCTTC. This gives the protein CSARSEGRNYGYTF.

This clone was detected a few times. The chain uses TRBV6-1 and TRBJ1-4; 7 bases are shared with TRBD1. CDR1 and CDR2 from the germline V gene are MNHNS and SASEGT. The CDR3 spans 14 residues. Trimming took 5 bases from V and 4 from J; bases not matched to a gene: 4. The CDR3 is CASSPGQFNEKLFF. The CDR3 DNA sequence: TGTGCCAGCAGTCCGGGACAGTTTAATGAAAAACTGTTTTTT.

The V call is TRBV25-1, the J call TRBJ2-1, with D hard to call. Deletions cut 4 bases from V and 6 bases from J, with 16 bases between. This CDR3 is built from 15 residues. The germline V gene has CDR1 MGHDK and CDR2 SYGVNS. This CDR3 is CASSVYSPSGNEQFF. As DNA, the CDR3 is TGTGCCAGCAGTGTTTACTCCCCGTCGGGCAATGAGCAGTTCTTC. Full variable domain (missing parts from reference TRBV25-1 and TRBJ2-1): EADIYQTPRYLVIGTGKKITLECSQTMGHDKMYWYQQDPGMELHLIHYSYGVNSTEKGDLSSESTVSRIRTEHFPLTLESARPSHTSQYLCASSVYSPSGNEQFFGPGTRLTVL.